This entry describes one T cell receptor beta chain. The data originate from a study of shared clonotypes between healthy human individuals. Whole-study context: Aged between 18 and 49, the donors were a couple of women and a few men.

V shed 2 bases and J shed 5 bases, with 10 bases lying between them. This CDR3 has 13 residues. The V gene's germline CDR1 is SGHAT and CDR2 FQDESV (reference sequence). Sorted-subset replicate PCRs used approximately 190 ng of genomic DNA. This amount corresponded to tens of thousands of T cell genomes. Produced via immunoSEQ multiplex PCR; TCRdb's table is partial and in-frame only. This sample has roughly 1 million clones, with around 76% found just once. Donors comprised healthy HIV-negative adults lacking recent acute infections or vaccinations. The clonotype was recovered from a man in his late teens or twenties in good health. The chain is built from TRBV11-1 and TRBJ2-7, with a weak D call TRBD2 (5 bases). Source material: memory CD4+ T cells sorted from blood. Noted subset: CD45RA-negative fraction. CDR3 sequence (DNA): TGTGCCAGCAGCTTATCCTTCGGGGACGAGCAGTACTTC. It specifies CASSLSFGDEQYF.